This record covers a single T cell receptor (beta chain). It lacks a known antigen. Within one base of it there is no much larger clone, and no base qualities were kept. Ficoll-Paque density gradient centrifugation was used to isolate PBMCs. These data originate in a study of T-cell memory formation after mild COVID-19 (dated by TCRdb to the early 2020s). Context from the whole study: TCR sequence clusters from the two donors were largely donor specific. Longitudinal TCRalpha and TCRbeta repertoire sequencing tracked T-cell clones expanding and contracting after mild COVID-19 in two donors. Two young, previously healthy adult volunteers made up the cohort, one male and one female. Results and caveats for the whole study, not just this receptor: Clones contracting from day 15 to 85 had balanced CD4/CD8 phenotypes, while a second wave expanding from day 15 to 37 was biased towards CD4+. The detection of some responding clones in pre-infection memory suggests that pre-existing cross-reactive memory T cells joined the SARS-CoV-2 response. Contracting CD4+ clones turned up mainly in the CM and EM memory subsets, whereas EMRA was where CD8+ clones were enriched. Only a couple of mild cases were covered in the study, and larger cohorts including severe cases with pre-infection samples were considered necessary. SARS-CoV-2 specificity of the second-wave clones peaking on day 37 was not confirmed.

The instrument was an Illumina NovaSeq 6000. Using 5'RACE with constant-segment primers, TCRalpha and TCRbeta cDNA libraries were constructed, with sample barcodes and unique molecular identifiers added in the process. Trizol reagent was used to extract RNA from every sample. Library amplification was performed in two PCR steps, and a second sample barcode and Illumina TruSeq adapters were introduced in the second step. The libraries were sequenced on an Illumina NovaSeq using 2 x 150 bp paired-end reads. Regarding the original processing steps: With migec v1.2.7, reads were demultiplexed and then collapsed into UMI-guided consensus sequences. Using mixcr v2.1.11, the UMI consensuses were aligned to TRA and TRB V and J templates and assembled into clonotypes. Expanded or contracted clonotypes were those called significant by both edgeR and NoisET, with noise models trained on biological replicates. For edgeR calls, the cutoffs were a false discovery rate-adjusted p below 0.01 and a log2 fold-change threshold of 1. As an exploratory analysis of dynamics, max-normalized trajectories of the 1000 most abundant clonotypes were examined with PCA combined with hierarchical clustering. Separately sequenced CD4+ and CD8+ repertoires were used to assign a CD4 or CD8 phenotype to each responding clone. TCRdb reanalyzed the raw reads on its own, using fastp at Q25 for trimming and MiXCR for clone calling, and kept in-frame beta chains. Records with the same CDR3 protein are collapsed into one entry carrying the most frequent genes and DNA. What appears here as the V and J calls and clone size reflects TCRdb's work, not the paper's. Here the sample has 10,000 to 15,000 distinct CDR3 sequences; approximately 14% occur a single time. The ten largest clones take up around 58% of the sample.

Per the germline V gene, SGDLS is the CDR1 and YYNGEE is the CDR2. Trimming removed 4 bases from V and 4 bases from J, leaving 20 bases between the germline ends. The CDR3 has 16 amino acids, counting the end cysteine and phenylalanine. Only CDR3 DNA is held: 48 bases, read in frame from base 1. Sequencing used PBMCs or a T cell subset sorted from them (not recorded which). This sequence originates from a man in his late teens or twenties who had mild COVID-19 (a few samples of this study predate the infection). The sample titles of this study are shuffled in the database, so cell type and time point are left out; the donor was told from shared clones. Recombination connected TRBV9 to TRBJ1-1; tentative D gene TRBD1, with 5 bases matching. The CDR3 reads as follows: CASSPRSTEWSTEAFF. The DNA reads TGTGCCAGCAGCCCCCGATCGACAGAATGGAGCACTGAAGCTTTCTTT.